The next 8 T cell receptor beta chains were all read from a single sample in a study of blood T cell repertoires in COVID-19. Here immunoSEQ multiplex PCR was the method, and the copy in TCRdb shows in-frame clones only, minus some. The sample consists of hundreds of thousands of clones, around nine tenths of them appearing once. Sequenced input: PBMCs or T cells enriched from blood (not recorded which). All receptors derive from a woman in her thirties or forties who had recovered from COVID-19.

CDR3 sequence: CASSVTSNNEQFF. The DNA of the CDR3 is TGTGCCAGCAGCGTTACTAGCAACAATGAGCAGTTCTTC. The rearrangement uses TRBV9 and TRBJ2-1, with D possibly matching TRBD2 (6 bases). V lost 2 bases and J lost 5, with 8 bases in between. The CDR3 runs 13 residues. Germline V gene sequence: CDR1 SGDLS, CDR2 YYNGEE.

This clone was detected only a few times. The chain couples TRBV3-1 (or the pseudogene TRBV3-2) to TRBJ1-3, with D possibly TRBD1 on 5 matching bases. The CDR3 length is 14 residues. The germline V gene encodes CDR1 LGHDT and CDR2 YNNKEL (reference sequence). The V end lost 4 bases, the J end lost 4 bases, and 11 bases lay between the germline ends. Here the CDR3 DNA reads TGTGCCAGCAGCCGCGGGACGTCGGGAAACACCATATATTTT. This sequence encodes CASSRGTSGNTIYF.

V usage is TRBV5-6 and J usage is TRBJ2-1; D call uncertain. CDR3 length: 15 residues. The ends were cut back, 0 bases at V and 0 bases at J, with 7 bases in the middle. Germline-derived CDR1 and CDR2 are SGHDT and YYEEEE. The CDR3 sequence is CASSLGLSSYNEQFF. The DNA of the CDR3 is TGTGCCAGCAGCTTGGGACTCAGCTCCTACAATGAGCAGTTCTTC.

This chain connects TRBV4-2 to TRBJ2-7; 7 bases map to TRBD2. The trim removed 1 base at V and 0 bases at J, leaving 9 bases unmatched. The CDR3 totals 17 residues. Germline CDR1 LGHNA, CDR2 YNFKEQ. CDR3 region: CASSQAYTGGSSYEQYF. As DNA, the CDR3 is TGTGCCAGCAGCCAAGCTTATACAGGCGGGAGCTCCTACGAGCAGTACTTC.

The rearrangement joins TRBV4-3 to TRBJ2-7, with 8 bases lining up with TRBD1. This CDR3 is 16 amino acids long. Germline CDR1 LGHNA, CDR2 YSLEER. V was clipped by 0 bases and J by 2 bases; unmatched bases: 6. The chain's CDR3 is CASSQDGGDRPYEQYF. CDR3 DNA sequence: TGCGCCAGCAGCCAAGACGGTGGGGACAGGCCCTACGAGCAGTACTTC.

The chain carries TRBV28 and TRBJ1-1; TRBD1 matches at 10 bases. The CDR3 loop spans 16 amino acids. With V trimmed by 4 bases and J by 2 bases, 7 bases remained unmatched. The germline V gene encodes CDR1 MDHEN and CDR2 SYDVKM. The DNA of the CDR3 is TGTGCCAGCAGTTCAGCCGGGACAGGGGTTAACACTGAAGCTTTCTTT. Its protein is CASSSAGTGVNTEAFF.

The rearrangement joins TRBV5-1 to TRBJ2-5; 11 positions agree with TRBD2. CDR1 SGHRS and CDR2 YFSETQ come from the germline V gene. This CDR3 has 14 amino acids. The V segment lost 3 bases and the J segment 4 bases; nucleotides outside the gene matches: 2. The CDR3 is CASSSTSGGETQYF. Here the CDR3 DNA reads TGCGCCAGCAGCTCTACTAGCGGGGGAGAGACCCAGTACTTC.

The chain combines TRBV5-1 with TRBJ2-1, with 9 bases fitting TRBD2. This CDR3 contains 17 residues. Germline V CDR1 and CDR2: SGHRS, YFSETQ. Unmatched junction bases numbered 11, after V lost 0 bases and J lost 7 bases. The DNA of the CDR3 is TGCGCCAGCAGCTTGGTACTAGCGGGTGACCGAGATAATGAGCAGTTCTTC. Encoded protein: CASSLVLAGDRDNEQFF.